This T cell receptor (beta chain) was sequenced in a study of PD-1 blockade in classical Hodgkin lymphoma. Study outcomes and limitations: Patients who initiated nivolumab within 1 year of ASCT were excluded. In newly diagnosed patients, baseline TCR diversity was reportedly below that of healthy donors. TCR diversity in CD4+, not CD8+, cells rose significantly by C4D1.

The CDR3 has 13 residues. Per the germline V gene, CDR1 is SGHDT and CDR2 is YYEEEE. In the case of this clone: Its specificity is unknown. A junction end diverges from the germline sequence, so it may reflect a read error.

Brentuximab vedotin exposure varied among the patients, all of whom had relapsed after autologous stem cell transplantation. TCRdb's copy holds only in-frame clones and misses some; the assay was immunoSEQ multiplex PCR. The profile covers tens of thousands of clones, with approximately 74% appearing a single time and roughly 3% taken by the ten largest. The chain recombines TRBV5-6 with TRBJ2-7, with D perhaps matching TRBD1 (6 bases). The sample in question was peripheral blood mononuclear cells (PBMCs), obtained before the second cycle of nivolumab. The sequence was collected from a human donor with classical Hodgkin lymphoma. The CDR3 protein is CASSQQGLYGQYF. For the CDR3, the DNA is TGTGCCAGCAGCCAGCAGGGGTTGTACGGGCAGTACTTC.